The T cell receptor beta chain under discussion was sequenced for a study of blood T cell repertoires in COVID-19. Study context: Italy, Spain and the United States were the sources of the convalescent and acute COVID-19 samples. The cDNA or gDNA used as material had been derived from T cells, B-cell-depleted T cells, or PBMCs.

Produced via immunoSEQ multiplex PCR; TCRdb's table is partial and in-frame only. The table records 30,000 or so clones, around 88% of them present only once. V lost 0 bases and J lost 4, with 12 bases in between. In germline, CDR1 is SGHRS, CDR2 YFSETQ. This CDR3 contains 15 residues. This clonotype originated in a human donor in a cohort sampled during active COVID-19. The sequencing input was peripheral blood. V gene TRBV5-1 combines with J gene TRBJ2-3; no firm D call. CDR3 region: CASSLASPRADTQYF. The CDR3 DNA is TGCGCCAGCAGCTTGGCCAGTCCCCGGGCAGATACGCAGTATTTT.